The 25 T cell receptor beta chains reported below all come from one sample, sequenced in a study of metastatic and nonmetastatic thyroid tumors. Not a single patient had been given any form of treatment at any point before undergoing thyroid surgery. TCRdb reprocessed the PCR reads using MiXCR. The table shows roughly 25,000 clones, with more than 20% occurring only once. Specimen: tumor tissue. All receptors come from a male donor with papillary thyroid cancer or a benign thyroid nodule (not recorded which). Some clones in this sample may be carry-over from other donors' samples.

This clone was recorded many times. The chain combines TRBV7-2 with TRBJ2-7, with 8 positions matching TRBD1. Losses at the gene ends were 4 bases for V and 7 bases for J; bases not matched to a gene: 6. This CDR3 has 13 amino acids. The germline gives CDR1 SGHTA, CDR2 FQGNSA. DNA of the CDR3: TGTGCCAGCAGCTCGCGGACAGGGCAAGAGCAGTACTTC. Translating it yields CASSSRTGQEQYF.

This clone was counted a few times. CDR3 nucleotides: TGTGCCACCAGCTCTTCAGGGGCTTCAGCTGAAAAACTGTTTTTT. It encodes CATSSSGASAEKLFF. The chain carries TRBV15 and TRBJ1-4, with TRBD1 as a possible D gene (6 bases). The CDR3 runs to 15 residues. The V gene lost 5 bases and the J gene lost 7 bases, with 17 bases spanning the gap. Germline V gene lookup returns CDR1 LNHNV and CDR2 YYDKDF (reference sequence).

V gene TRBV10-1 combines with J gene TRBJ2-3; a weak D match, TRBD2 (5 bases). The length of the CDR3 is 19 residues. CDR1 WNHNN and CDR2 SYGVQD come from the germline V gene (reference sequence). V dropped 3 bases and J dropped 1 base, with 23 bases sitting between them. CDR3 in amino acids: CASSDGVALTSEGTDTQYF. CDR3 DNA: TGCGCCAGCAGTGACGGTGTAGCCCTCACTTCGGAGGGCACAGATACGCAGTATTTT.

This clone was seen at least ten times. CDR3 residues: CASSTSATRNTQYF. The CDR3 DNA follows: TGTGCCAGCAGTACTAGCGCCACCAGGAATACGCAGTATTTT. The chain couples TRBV28 to TRBJ2-3; 7 bases are shared with TRBD2. The junction had 9 bases not matched to a gene; V was cut back by 5 bases and J by 7 bases. This CDR3 region has 14 residues. CDR1 is MDHEN, CDR2 SYDVKM, per germline.

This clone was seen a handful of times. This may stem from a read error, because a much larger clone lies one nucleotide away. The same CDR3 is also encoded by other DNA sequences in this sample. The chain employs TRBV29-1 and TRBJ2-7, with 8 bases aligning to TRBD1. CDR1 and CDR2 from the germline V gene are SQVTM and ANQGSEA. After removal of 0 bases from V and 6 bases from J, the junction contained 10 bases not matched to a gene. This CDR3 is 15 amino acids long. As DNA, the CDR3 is TGCAGCGTTGAAGATCGACGGACAGGGAACGGCGAGCAGTACTTC. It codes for CSVEDRRTGNGEQYF.

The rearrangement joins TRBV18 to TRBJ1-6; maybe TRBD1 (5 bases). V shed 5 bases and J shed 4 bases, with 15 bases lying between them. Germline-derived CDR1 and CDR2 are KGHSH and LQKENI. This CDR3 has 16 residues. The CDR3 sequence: CASSSAGTVYNSPLHF. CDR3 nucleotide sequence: TGTGCCAGCTCATCGGCCGGGACTGTTTATAATTCACCCCTCCACTTT.

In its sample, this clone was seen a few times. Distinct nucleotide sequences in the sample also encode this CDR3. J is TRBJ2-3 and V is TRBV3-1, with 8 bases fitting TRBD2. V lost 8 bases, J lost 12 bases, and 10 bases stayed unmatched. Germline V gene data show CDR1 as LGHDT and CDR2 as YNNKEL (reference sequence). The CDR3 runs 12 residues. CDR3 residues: CASRGGSGKQYF. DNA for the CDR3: TGTGCCAGCCGAGGGGGTAGCGGGAAACAGTATTTT.

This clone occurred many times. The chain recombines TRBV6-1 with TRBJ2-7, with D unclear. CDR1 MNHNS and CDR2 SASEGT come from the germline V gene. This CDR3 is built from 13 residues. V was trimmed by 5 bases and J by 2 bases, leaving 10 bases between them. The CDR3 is CASSLAFAYEQYF. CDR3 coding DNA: TGTGCCAGCAGTTTGGCATTCGCCTACGAGCAGTACTTC.

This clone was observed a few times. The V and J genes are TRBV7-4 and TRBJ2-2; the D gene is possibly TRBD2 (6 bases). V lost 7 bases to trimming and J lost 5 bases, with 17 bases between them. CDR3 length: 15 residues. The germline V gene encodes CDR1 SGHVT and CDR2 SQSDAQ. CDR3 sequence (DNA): TGTGCCAGCAACCCGGGACTTCCAAGGACCGGGGAGCTGTTTTTT. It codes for CASNPGLPRTGELFF.

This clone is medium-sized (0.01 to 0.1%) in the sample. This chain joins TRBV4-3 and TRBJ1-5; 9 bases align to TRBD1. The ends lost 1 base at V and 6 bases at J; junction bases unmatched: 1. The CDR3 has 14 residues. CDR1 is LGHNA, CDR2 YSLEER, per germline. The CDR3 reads CASSQVQGAQPQHF. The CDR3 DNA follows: TGCGCCAGCAGCCAAGTACAGGGGGCTCAGCCCCAGCATTTT.

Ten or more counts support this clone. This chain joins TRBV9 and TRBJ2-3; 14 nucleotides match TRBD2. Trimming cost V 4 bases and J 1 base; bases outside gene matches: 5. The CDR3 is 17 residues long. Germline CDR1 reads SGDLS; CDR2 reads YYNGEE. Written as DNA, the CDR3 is TGTGCCAGCAGCCGGACTAGCGGGAGGACGGGCACAGATACGCAGTATTTT. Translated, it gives CASSRTSGRTGTDTQYF. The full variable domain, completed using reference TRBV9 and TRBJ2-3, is DSGVTQTPKHLITATGQRVTLRCSPRSGDLSVYWYQQSLDQGLQFLIQYYNGEERAKGNILERFSAQQFPDLHSELNLSSLELGDSALYFCASSRTSGRTGTDTQYFGPGTRLTVL.

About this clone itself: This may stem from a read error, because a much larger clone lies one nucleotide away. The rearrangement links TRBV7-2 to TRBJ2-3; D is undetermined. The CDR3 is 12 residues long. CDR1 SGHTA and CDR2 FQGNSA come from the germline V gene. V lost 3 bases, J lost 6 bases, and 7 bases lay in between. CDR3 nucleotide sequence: TGTGCCAGCAGCTTTAATTTTGATACGCAGTATTTT. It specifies CASSFNFDTQYF.

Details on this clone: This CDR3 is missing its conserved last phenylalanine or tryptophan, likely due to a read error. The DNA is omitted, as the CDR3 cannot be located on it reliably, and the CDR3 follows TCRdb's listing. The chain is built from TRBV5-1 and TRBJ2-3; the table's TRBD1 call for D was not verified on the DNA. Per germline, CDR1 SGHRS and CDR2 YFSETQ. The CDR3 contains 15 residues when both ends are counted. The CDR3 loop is CASSGGVTATDTHYV.

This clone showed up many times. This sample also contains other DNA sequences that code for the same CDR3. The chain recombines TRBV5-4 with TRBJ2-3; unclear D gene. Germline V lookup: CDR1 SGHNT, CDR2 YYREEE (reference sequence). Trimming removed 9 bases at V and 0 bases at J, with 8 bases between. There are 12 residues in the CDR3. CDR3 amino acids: CATGPSTDTQYF. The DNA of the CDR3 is TGTGCCACCGGCCCTAGCACAGATACGCAGTATTTT.

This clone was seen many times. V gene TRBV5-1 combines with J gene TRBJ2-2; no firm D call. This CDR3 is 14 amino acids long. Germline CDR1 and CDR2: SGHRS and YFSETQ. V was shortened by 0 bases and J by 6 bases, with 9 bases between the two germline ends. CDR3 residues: CASSLVDSSGELFF. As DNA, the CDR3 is TGCGCCAGCAGCTTGGTCGATTCCTCCGGGGAGCTGTTTTTT.

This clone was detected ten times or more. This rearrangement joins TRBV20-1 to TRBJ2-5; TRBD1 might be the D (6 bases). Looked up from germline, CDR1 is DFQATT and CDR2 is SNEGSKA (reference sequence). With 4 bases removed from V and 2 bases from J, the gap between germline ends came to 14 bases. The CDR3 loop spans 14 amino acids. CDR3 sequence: CSAKDGTPQETQYF. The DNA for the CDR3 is TGCAGTGCTAAAGACGGGACACCACAAGAGACCCAGTACTTC.

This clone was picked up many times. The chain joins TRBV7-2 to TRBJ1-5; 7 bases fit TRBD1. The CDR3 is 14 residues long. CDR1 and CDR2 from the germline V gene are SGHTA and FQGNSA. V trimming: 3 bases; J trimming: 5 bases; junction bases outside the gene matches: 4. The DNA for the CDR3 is TGTGCCAGCAGCTTCGTCAGGGGGGATCAGCCCCAGCATTTT. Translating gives CASSFVRGDQPQHF.

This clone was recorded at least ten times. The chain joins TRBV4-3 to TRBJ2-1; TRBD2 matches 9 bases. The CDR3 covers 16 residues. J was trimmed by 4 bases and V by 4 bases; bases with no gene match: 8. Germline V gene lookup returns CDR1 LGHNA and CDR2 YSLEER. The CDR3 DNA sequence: TGCGCCAGCAGCCCCGGCGCGGGGGGGGAGTACAATGAGCAGTTCTTC. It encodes CASSPGAGGEYNEQFF.

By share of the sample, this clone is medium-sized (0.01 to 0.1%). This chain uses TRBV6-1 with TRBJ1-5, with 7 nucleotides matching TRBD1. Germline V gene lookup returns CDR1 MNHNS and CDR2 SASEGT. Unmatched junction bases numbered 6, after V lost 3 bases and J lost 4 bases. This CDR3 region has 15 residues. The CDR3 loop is CASSDMGQTNQPQHF. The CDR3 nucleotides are TGTGCCAGCAGTGATATGGGACAGACAAATCAGCCCCAGCATTTT.

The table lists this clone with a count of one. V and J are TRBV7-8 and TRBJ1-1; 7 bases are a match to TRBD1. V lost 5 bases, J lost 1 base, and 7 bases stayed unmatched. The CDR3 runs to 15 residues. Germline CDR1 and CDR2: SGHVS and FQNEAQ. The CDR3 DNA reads TGTGCCAGCAGCGCCCGACAGGGAGGGAACACTGAAGCTTTCTTT. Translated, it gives CASSARQGGNTEAFF.

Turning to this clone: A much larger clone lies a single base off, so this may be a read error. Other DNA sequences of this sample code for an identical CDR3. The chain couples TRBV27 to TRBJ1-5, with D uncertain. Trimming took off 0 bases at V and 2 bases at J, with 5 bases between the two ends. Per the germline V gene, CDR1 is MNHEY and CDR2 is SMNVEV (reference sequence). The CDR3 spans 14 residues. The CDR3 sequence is CASSLSGGNQPQHF. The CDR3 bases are TGTGCCAGCAGTTTATCTGGAGGCAATCAGCCCCAGCATTTT.

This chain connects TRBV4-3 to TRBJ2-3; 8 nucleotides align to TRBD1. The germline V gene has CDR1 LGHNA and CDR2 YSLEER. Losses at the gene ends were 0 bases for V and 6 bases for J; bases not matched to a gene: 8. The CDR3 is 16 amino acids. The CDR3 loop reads CASSQDLTGGWDTQYF. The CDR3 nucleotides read TGCGCCAGCAGCCAAGATCTAACAGGGGGATGGGATACGCAGTATTTT.

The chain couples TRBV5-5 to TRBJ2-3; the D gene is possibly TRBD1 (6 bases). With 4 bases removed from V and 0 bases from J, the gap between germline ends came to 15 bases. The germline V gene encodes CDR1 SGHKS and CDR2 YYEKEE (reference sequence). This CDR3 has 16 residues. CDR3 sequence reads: CASSTPTGDSTDTQYF. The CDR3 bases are TGTGCCAGCAGCACGCCGACAGGAGATAGCACAGATACGCAGTATTTT. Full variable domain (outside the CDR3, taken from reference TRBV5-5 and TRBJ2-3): DAGVTQSPTHLIKTRGQQVTLRCSPISGHKSVSWYQQVLGQGPQFIFQYYEKEERGRGNFPDRFSARQFPNYSSELNVNALLLGDSALYLCASSTPTGDSTDTQYFGPGTRLTVL.

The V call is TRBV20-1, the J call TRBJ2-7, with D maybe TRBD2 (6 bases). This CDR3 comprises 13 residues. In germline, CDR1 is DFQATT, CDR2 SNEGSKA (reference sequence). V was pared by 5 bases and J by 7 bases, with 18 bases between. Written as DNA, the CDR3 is TGCAGTGCTGCCCCCTTGACTAGAGTGGAGCAGTACTTC. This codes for CSAAPLTRVEQYF.

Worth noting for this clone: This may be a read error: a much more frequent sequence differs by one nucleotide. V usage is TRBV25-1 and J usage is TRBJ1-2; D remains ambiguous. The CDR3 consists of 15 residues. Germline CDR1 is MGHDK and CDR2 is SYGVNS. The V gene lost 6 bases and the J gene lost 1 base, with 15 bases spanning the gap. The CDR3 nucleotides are TGTGCCAGCAGGTCCGGACTGAACCTTAACTATGGCTACACCTTC. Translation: CASRSGLNLNYGYTF.